This T cell receptor beta chain was found in a study of PD-1 blockade in classical Hodgkin lymphoma. The study's findings and limits: No one has yet defined what causes the repertoire differences, which may be disease activity or prior therapy.

TCRdb's table, derived via immunoSEQ multiplex PCR, lists solely in-frame clones and lacks some. The sample comprises approximately 35,000 clones, around 88% of which are singletons, and over 0.2% rests with the top ten. In regard to this clone: Antigen unknown.

Time point noted: newly diagnosed, previously untreated cHL patient sample. CD4+ T cells were purified from thawed PBMCs by negative selection. Untreated, newly diagnosed classical Hodgkin lymphoma PBMCs were used for comparison. The CDR3 covers 11 residues. Deletions cut 6 bases from V and 3 bases from J, with 3 bases between. Germline V gene sequence: CDR1 SGHTA, CDR2 FQGNSA. Sequenced input: CD4+ T cells from blood. This TCR came from a human donor with classical Hodgkin lymphoma. V usage is TRBV7-2 and J usage is TRBJ2-1; D ambiguous. CDR3 nucleotides: TGTGCCAGCAGTATCTACAATGAGCAGTTCTTC. This gives the protein CASSIYNEQFF.